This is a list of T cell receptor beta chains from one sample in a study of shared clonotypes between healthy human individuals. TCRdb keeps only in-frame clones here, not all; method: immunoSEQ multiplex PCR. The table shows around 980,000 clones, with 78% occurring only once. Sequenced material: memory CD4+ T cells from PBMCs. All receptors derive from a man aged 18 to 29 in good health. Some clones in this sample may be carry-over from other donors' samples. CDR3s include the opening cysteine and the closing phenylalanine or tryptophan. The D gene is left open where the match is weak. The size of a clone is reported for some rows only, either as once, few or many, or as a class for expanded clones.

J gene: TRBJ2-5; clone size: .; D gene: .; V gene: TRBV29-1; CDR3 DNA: TGCAGCGCGACCGGCAGCGAAGAGACCCAGTACTTC; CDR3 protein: CSATGSEETQYF
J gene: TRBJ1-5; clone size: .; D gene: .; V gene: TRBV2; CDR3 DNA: TGTGCCAGCAGTGACCGCCCGAGTCAGCCCCAGCATTTT; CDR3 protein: CASSDRPSQPQHF
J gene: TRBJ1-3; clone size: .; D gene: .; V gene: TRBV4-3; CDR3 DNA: TGCGCCAGCAGCTTCCGGACTGATGGAAACACCATATATTTT; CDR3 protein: CASSFRTDGNTIYF
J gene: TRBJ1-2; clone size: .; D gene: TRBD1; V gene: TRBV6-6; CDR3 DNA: TGTGCCAGCAGACCAGGGGGCACGGAGGGCTACACCTTC; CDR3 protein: CASRPGGTEGYTF
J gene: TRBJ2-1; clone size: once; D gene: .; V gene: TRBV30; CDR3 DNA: TGTGCCTGGAGTGTACTAAGGGAGCAGTTCTTC; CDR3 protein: CAWSVLREQFF
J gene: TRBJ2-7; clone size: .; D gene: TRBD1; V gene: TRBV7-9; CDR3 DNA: TGCGCCAGCAGCCAACGGACAGGAAAATACGAGCAGTACTTC; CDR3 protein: CASSQRTGKYEQYF
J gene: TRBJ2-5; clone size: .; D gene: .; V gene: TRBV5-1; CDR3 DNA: TGCGCCAGCGGCCTACAGGGAGGGGAGACCCAGTACTTC; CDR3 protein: CASGLQGGETQYF
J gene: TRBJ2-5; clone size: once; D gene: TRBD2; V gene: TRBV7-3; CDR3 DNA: TGTGCCAGCAGCGCAATAGCGGGAGGGCCTCCAGAGACCCAGTACTTC; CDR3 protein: CASSAIAGGPPETQYF
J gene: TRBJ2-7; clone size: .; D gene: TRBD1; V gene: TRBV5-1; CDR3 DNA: TGCGCCAGCAGCGGTGGGACAGGGGACCACGAGCAGTACTTC; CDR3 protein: CASSGGTGDHEQYF
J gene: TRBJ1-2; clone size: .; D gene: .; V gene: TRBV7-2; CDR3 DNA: TGTGCCAGCAGCTCGAGGGCTAGCTATGGCTACACCTTC; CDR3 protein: CASSSRASYGYTF
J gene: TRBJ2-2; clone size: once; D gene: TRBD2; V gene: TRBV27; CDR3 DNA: TGTGCCAGCAGGACTACTAGCGGGAGGCCCGGGGAGCTGTTTTTT; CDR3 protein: CASRTTSGRPGELFF
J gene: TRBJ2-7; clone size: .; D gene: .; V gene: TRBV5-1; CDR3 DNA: TGCGCCAGCAGCTTGCAGTCGGCAGGAAACTACGAGCAGTACTTC; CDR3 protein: CASSLQSAGNYEQYF
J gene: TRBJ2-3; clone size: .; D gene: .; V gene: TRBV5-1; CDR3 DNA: TGCGCCAGCAGCAGACAGCCCACAGATACGCAGTATTTT; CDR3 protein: CASSRQPTDTQYF
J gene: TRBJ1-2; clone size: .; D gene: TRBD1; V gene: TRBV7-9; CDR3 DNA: TGTGCCAGCAGCTCCAGGGGGCAAGGCTATGGCTACACCTTC; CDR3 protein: CASSSRGQGYGYTF
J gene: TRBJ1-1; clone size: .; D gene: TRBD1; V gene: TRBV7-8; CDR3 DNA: TGTGCCAGCAACCGGGACAGGGGCACTGAAGCTTTCTTT; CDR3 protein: CASNRDRGTEAFF
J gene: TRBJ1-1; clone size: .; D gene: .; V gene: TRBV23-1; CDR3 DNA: TGCGCCAGCAGTCCCCCCCCGAGGCAGGAGGACACTGAAGCTTTCTTT; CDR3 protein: CASSPPPRQEDTEAFF
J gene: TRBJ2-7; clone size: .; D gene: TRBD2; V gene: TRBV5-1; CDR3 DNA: TGCGCCAGCAGCTTGGGGTGGGAGGGTACCTACGAGCAGTACTTC; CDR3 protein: CASSLGWEGTYEQYF
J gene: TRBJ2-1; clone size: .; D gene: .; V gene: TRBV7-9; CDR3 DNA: TGTGCCAGCAGCTTGCTCTCTAGCGAGCAGTTCTTC; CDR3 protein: CASSLLSSEQFF
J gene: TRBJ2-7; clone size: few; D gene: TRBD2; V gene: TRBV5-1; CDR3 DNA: TGCGCCAGCAGCTTGGAAGCGGGGTCATACGAGCAGTACTTC; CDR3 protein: CASSLEAGSYEQYF
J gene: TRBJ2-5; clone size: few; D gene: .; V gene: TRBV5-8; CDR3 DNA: TGTGCCAGCAGGAACCCACCCCCGGAGACCCAGTACTTC; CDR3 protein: CASRNPPPETQYF
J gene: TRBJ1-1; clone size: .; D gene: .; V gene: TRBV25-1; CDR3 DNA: TGTGCCAGCAGGACCCCAGGGGACACTGAAGCTTTCTTT; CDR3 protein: CASRTPGDTEAFF
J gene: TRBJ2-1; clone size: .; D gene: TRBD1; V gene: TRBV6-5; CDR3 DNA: TGTGCCAGCAGTAGACAGGGAAATGAGCAGTTCTTC; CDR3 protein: CASSRQGNEQFF
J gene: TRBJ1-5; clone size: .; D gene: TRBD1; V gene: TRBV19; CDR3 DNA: TGTGCCAGTAGTGAGGGCAGGGGGGGTAGTAGGCCCCAGCATTTT; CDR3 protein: CASSEGRGGSRPQHF
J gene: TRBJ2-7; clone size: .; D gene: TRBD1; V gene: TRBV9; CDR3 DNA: TGTGCCAGCTCCTCCGGGACAGGGGGAATGGAGCAGTACTTC; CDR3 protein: CASSSGTGGMEQYF
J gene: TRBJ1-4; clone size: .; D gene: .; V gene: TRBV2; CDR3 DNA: TGTGCCAGCAGTGCAGGTCAGGCAGGGAGGTTTGAAAAACTGTTTTTT; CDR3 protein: CASSAGQAGRFEKLFF
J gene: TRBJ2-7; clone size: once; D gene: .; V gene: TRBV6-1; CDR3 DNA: TGTGCCAGCAGTCCAGACAGGATTTCCTACGAGCAGTACTTC; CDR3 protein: CASSPDRISYEQYF
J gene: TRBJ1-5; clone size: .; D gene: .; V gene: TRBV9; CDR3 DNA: TGTGCCAGCAGCGCCGAACAGGGTTCTCAGCCCCAGCATTTT; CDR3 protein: CASSAEQGSQPQHF
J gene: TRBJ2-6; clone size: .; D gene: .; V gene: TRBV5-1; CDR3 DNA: TGCGCCAGCCAGCAGGGATCTTACGGGGCCAACGTCCTGACTTTC; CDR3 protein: CASQQGSYGANVLTF
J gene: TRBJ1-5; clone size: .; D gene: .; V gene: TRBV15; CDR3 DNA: TGTGCCACCAGCAGAGGGAGGCAGGGTGGAAGCAATCAGCCCCAGCATTTT; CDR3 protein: CATSRGRQGGSNQPQHF
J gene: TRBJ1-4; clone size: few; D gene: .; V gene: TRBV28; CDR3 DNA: TGTGCCAGCAGCCATGGAACAGAAAATGAAAAACTGTTTTTT; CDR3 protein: CASSHGTENEKLFF
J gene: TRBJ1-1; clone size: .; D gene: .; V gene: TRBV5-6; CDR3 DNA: TGTGCCAGCAGCTTGGGGGAGGGGTGGTCCACTGAAGCTTTCTTT; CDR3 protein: CASSLGEGWSTEAFF
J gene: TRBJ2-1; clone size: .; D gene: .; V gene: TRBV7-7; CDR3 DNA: TGTGCCAGCAGCCTAGTCCAGGGAAGCGAGCAGTTCTTC; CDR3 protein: CASSLVQGSEQFF
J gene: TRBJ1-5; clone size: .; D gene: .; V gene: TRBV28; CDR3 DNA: TGTGCCAGCAGTTTGCTCCGAGGCGCTAGCAATCAGCCCCAGCATTTT; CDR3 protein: CASSLLRGASNQPQHF
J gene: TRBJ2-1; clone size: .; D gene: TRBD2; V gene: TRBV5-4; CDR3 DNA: TGTGCCAGCAGCCCTACCGGGACTAGCGGGAGCCATGAGCAGTTCTTC; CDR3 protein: CASSPTGTSGSHEQFF
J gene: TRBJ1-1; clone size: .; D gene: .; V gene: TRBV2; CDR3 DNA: TGTGCCAGCAGCAGGGTAATGAACACTGAAGCTTTCTTT; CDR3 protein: CASSRVMNTEAFF
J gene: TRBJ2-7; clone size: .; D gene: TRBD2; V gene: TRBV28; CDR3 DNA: TGTGCCAGCAGGGGACGGGACTACACCTACGAGCAGTACTTC; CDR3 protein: CASRGRDYTYEQYF
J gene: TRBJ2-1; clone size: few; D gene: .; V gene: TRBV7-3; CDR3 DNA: TGTGCCAGCAGTCAAGGGCCGGGAACTAGCCTCTTTGGCAATGAGCAGTTCTTC; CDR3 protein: CASSQGPGTSLFGNEQFF
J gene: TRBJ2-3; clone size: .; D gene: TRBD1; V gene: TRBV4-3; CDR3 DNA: TGCGCCAGCAGCCCAGGACAGGGGTACAGCGCAGATACGCAGTATTTT; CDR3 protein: CASSPGQGYSADTQYF
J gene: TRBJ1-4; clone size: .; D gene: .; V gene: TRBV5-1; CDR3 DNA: TGCGCCAGCAGCTTGGATCCAACAACTAATGAAAAACTGTTTTTT; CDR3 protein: CASSLDPTTNEKLFF
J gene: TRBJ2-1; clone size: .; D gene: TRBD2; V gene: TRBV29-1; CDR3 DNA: TGCAGCGTGACTAGCGGGAGGGGCCCATCTAATGAGCAGTTCTTC; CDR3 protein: CSVTSGRGPSNEQFF
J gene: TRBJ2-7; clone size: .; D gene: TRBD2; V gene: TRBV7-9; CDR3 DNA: TGTGCCAGCAGCCCAGGGACTAGCGGGAGTTACGAGCAGTACTTC; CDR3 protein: CASSPGTSGSYEQYF
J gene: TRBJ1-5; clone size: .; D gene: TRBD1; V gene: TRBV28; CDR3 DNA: TGTGCCAGCAGTTTATCAGGGGGCCGACTGCCCCAGCATTTT; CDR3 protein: CASSLSGGRLPQHF